This TCR beta chain was obtained from a study of cytomegalovirus exposure and HLA in healthy donors. Findings and caveats of the study: The study put 150 to 200 TCR beta chains on its list as cytomegalovirus-associated. In an earlier analysis, productive rearrangement rates for most beta V segments clustered near 87% or 30%. In a later analysis, V- and J-gene trimming of beta chains associated with a DCLRE1C missense variant, replicated independently.

V shed 1 base and J 5 bases; nucleotides not matched to a gene: 13. CDR1 and CDR2 (germline): MGHRA, YSYEKL. The CDR3 covers 17 residues. Primers for the PCR totalled 60 Vbeta and 13 Jbeta. Sequencing used immunoSEQ multiplex PCR; TCRdb keeps in-frame clones, though not all of them. The sample has about 120,000 clones, approximately 8.6% seen once. This clone was detected only a few times. Its antigen is not identified. This rearrangement joins TRBV4-1 to TRBJ1-1, with 7 bases lining up with TRBD1. The sample comprised PBMCs. This clonotype was sampled from a middle-aged woman in good health and CMV-seropositive. For the CDR3, the DNA is TGCGCCAGCAGCCAAGTTCTCGATACTAGGGGGCGAACTGAAGCTTTCTTT. Amino acids: CASSQVLDTRGRTEAFF.